A single sample gave rise to the 24 T cell receptor beta chains below, sequenced in a study of T cell responses to AZD1222 COVID-19 vaccine. Using immunoSEQ multiplex PCR, the repertoire was profiled, and TCRdb retains in-frame clones only, with some absent. The sample carries about 160,000 clones, about nine tenths recorded once. Sequenced material: peripheral blood, taken on day 0 of AZD1222 vaccination. Receptor source: an adult in good health.

This chain connects TRBV9 to TRBJ1-6, with 7 bases aligning to TRBD1. This CDR3 region has 16 residues. Germline CDR1 is SGDLS and CDR2 is YYNGEE. V was pared by 4 bases and J by 4 bases, with 8 bases of the junction left unmatched. The CDR3 reads CASSPQGTAYNSPLHF. The CDR3 DNA is TGTGCCAGCAGCCCTCAGGGGACAGCGTATAATTCACCCCTCCACTTT. The whole variable domain, remainder taken from reference TRBV9 and TRBJ1-6, is DSGVTQTPKHLITATGQRVTLRCSPRSGDLSVYWYQQSLDQGLQFLIQYYNGEERAKGNILERFSAQQFPDLHSELNLSSLELGDSALYFCASSPQGTAYNSPLHFGNGTRLTVT.

V gene TRBV5-1 combines with J gene TRBJ1-3; TRBD1 aligns across 7 bases. CDR1 is SGHRS, CDR2 YFSETQ, per germline. The CDR3 sequence is 15 residues long. The ends lost 4 bases at V and 2 bases at J; junction bases unmatched: 6. DNA of the CDR3: TGCGCCAGCAGCCTAGAGGGACAGCCTGGAAACACCATATATTTT. This codes for CASSLEGQPGNTIYF.

This chain's CDR3 is CASRGNQETQYF. DNA for the CDR3: TGTGCCAGCAGGGGGAACCAAGAGACCCAGTACTTC. The chain links TRBV2 to TRBJ2-5; no reliable D call. The CDR3 is made up of 12 amino acids. Trimming cost V 6 bases and J 0 bases, with 5 bases left between them. The germline CDR1 and CDR2 sequences are SNHLY and FYNNEI.

Notes on this clone: A junction end diverges from the germline sequence, so it may reflect a read error. The J gene is TRBJ1-6, the V gene TRBV11-3; weak D call: TRBD1 (5 bases). The germline CDR1 and CDR2 sequences are SGHNT and YENEEA. The length of the CDR3 is 12 residues. CDR3 amino acids: CASSLGVGTPYF. CDR3 DNA: TGTGCCAGCAGCTTGGGGGTGGGGACGCCCTACTTT. The complete variable domain, with remaining parts taken from reference TRBV11-3 and TRBJ1-6, reads EAGVVQSPRYKIIEKKQPVAFWCNPISGHNTLYWYLQNLGQGPELLIRYENEEAVDDSQLPKDRFSAERLKGVDSTLKIQPAELGDSAVYLCASSLGVGTPYFGNGTRLTVT.

The V gene is TRBV28, the J gene TRBJ2-1; TRBD1 agrees at 8 bases. The CDR3 is made up of 16 amino acids. V shed 6 bases, J shed 4 bases, and the junction held 11 bases outside the gene matches. Germline loops: CDR1 MDHEN, CDR2 SYDVKM. CDR3 residues: CASSSVTGTGYNEQFF. The DNA for the CDR3 is TGTGCCAGCAGCTCCGTCACCGGGACAGGTTACAATGAGCAGTTCTTC.

The chain couples TRBV5-1 to TRBJ2-5, with a possible D match to TRBD1 (5 bases). Germline CDR1 is SGHRS and CDR2 is YFSETQ. V was trimmed by 0 bases and J by 5 bases, leaving 17 bases between them. CDR3 length: 16 amino acids. CDR3 residues: CASSLAQGFASETQYF. In nucleotides, the CDR3 is TGCGCCAGCAGCTTGGCTCAGGGATTTGCATCGGAGACCCAGTACTTC.

The gene calls are TRBV27 and TRBJ1-1; 12 bases are shared with TRBD1. Looked up from germline, CDR1 is MNHEY and CDR2 is SMNVEV (reference sequence). The CDR3 covers 18 residues. V lost 0 bases and J lost 3; bases outside the gene matches: 8. The CDR3 nucleotides are TGTGCCAGCAGTTTATCGGGACAGGGGGCGGGGATGGACACTGAAGCTTTCTTT. This translates into CASSLSGQGAGMDTEAFF.

The V and J genes are TRBV7-3 and TRBJ1-6, with D hard to call. Trimming took off 2 bases at V and 4 bases at J, with 6 bases between the two ends. CDR3 length equals 14 residues. From germline, CDR1 is SGHTA and CDR2 FQGTGA. This CDR3 reads CASSLHTYNSPLHF. The CDR3 nucleotides are TGTGCCAGCAGCTTACACACTTATAATTCACCCCTCCACTTT.

The rearrangement uses TRBV6-6 and TRBJ2-7; D is perhaps TRBD1 (6 bases). Germline lookup yields CDR1 MNHNY and CDR2 SVGAGI (reference sequence). V was pared by 7 bases and J by 0 bases, with 16 bases between. The CDR3 has 15 residues. This chain's CDR3 is CASTSDSRSSYEQYF. The CDR3 DNA reads as TGTGCCAGCACCTCGGACAGCAGGTCCTCCTACGAGCAGTACTTC.

The CDR3 loop reads CASSQDSGVGGYTF. Written as DNA, the CDR3 is TGCGCCAGCAGCCAAGATTCAGGGGTGGGCGGCTACACCTTC. The chain carries TRBV4-3 and TRBJ1-2; D might be TRBD1 (6 bases). CDR1 is LGHNA and CDR2 is YSLEER in the germline V gene. V lost 0 bases to trimming and J lost 8 bases, with 13 bases between them. The CDR3 totals 14 residues.

The rearrangement links TRBV7-3 to TRBJ1-2; 11 bases line up with TRBD1. V gave up 5 bases and J gave up 4 bases; unmatched junction bases: 6. CDR3 length: 15 amino acids. Germline-derived CDR1 and CDR2 are SGHTA and FQGTGA. In DNA form, the CDR3 reads TGTGCCAGCAGCACCGGACAGGGGGCTCCCTATGGCTACACCTTC. This gives the protein CASSTGQGAPYGYTF.

This chain uses TRBV4-2 with TRBJ2-2; perhaps TRBD1 as D (5 bases). The CDR3 spans 15 residues. Germline assignment: CDR1 LGHNA and CDR2 YNFKEQ. Between the trimmed V and J ends, which lost 5 bases and 3 bases, there was a span of 13 bases. CDR3 loop: CASSDPIGDTGELFF. Written as DNA, the CDR3 is TGTGCCAGCAGCGACCCCATAGGGGACACCGGGGAGCTGTTTTTT.

The chain links TRBV30 to TRBJ1-2; 7 bases map to TRBD1. Germline V CDR1 and CDR2: GTSNPN, SVGIG (reference sequence). V lost 6 bases to trimming and J lost 5 bases; unmatched junction nucleotides: 9. CDR3 length equals 13 residues. The CDR3 DNA follows: TGTGCCTGCCGGACAGGCGGAGGGTATGGCTACACCTTC. Translating gives CACRTGGGYGYTF.

The rearrangement links TRBV2 to TRBJ2-3, with D unresolved. This CDR3 has 14 residues. Per germline, CDR1 SNHLY and CDR2 FYNNEI. The ends were cut back, 6 bases at V and 4 bases at J, with 14 bases in the middle. CDR3 protein: CASRERLESDTQYF. In DNA, the CDR3 is TGTGCCAGCAGGGAACGCCTCGAATCAGATACGCAGTATTTT. The full variable domain, in which reference TRBV2 and TRBJ2-3 provide the parts outside the CDR3, is EPEVTQTPSHQVTQMGQEVILRCVPISNHLYFYWYRQILGQKVEFLVSFYNNEISEKSEIFDDQFSVERPDGSNFTLKIRSTKLEDSAMYFCASRERLESDTQYFGPGTRLTVL.

V gene TRBV7-3 combines with J gene TRBJ1-2, with D possibly being TRBD1 (5 bases). The CDR3 is 14 residues long. Per the germline V gene, CDR1 is SGHTA and CDR2 is FQGTGA. Trimming took off 1 base at V and 2 bases at J, with 8 bases between the two ends. CDR3: CASSLKGQNYGYTF. DNA of the CDR3: TGTGCCAGCAGCTTAAAGGGGCAGAACTATGGCTACACCTTC.

This chain connects TRBV7-2 to TRBJ1-1, with D possibly being TRBD1 (5 bases). This CDR3 comprises 13 residues. With 5 bases removed from V and 3 bases from J, the gap between germline ends came to 10 bases. The V gene's germline CDR1 is SGHTA and CDR2 FQGNSA. CDR3: CASSQGSYTEAFF. CDR3 nucleotides: TGTGCCAGCAGCCAGGGTTCGTACACTGAAGCTTTCTTT.

The rearrangement uses TRBV28 and TRBJ1-2; D may be TRBD1 (6 bases). There are 14 residues in the CDR3. Looked up from germline, CDR1 is MDHEN and CDR2 is SYDVKM. The V end was cut by 3 bases, the J end by 4 bases, with 12 bases between. The CDR3 reads CASSFGSGAYGYTF. DNA of the CDR3: TGTGCCAGCAGTTTTGGCTCAGGGGCCTATGGCTACACCTTC.

The chain uses TRBV6-5 and TRBJ1-2; D not certain. CDR1 and CDR2 (germline): MNHEY, SVGAGI. V lost 0 bases to trimming and J lost 2 bases, with 10 bases between them. This CDR3 comprises 15 residues. The chain's CDR3 is CASSYSAPQNYGYTF. Here the CDR3 DNA reads TGTGCCAGCAGTTACTCGGCCCCCCAGAACTATGGCTACACCTTC.

Written as DNA, the CDR3 is TGTGCCAGCAGTTTATTCTCCCCGGACAGGGGGGGCTATGGCTACACCTTC. Translating gives CASSLFSPDRGGYGYTF. The V gene is TRBV27, the J gene TRBJ1-2; 10 bases fit TRBD1. Germline assignment: CDR1 MNHEY and CDR2 SMNVEV (reference sequence). V shed 1 base and J 4 bases; nucleotides not matched to a gene: 9. The CDR3 is 17 amino acids.

The V call is TRBV11-2, the J call TRBJ2-3, with TRBD1 identical over 8 bases. The germline V gene encodes CDR1 SGHAT and CDR2 FQNNGV. V lost 6 bases and J lost 4; bases outside the gene matches: 12. The CDR3 is 16 amino acids. The CDR3 region is CASRLTRTGSADTQYF. The CDR3, as DNA: TGTGCCAGCAGGCTAACGAGGACAGGGTCCGCAGATACGCAGTATTTT.

The V and J genes are TRBV27 and TRBJ1-5; 9 bases line up with TRBD1. Trimming at V came to 6 bases and at J to 4 bases, leaving 7 bases not matched to a gene. The CDR3 is made up of 15 amino acids. Germline CDR1 MNHEY, CDR2 SMNVEV (reference sequence). The CDR3 spells CASRRGQGSNQPQHF. Written as DNA, the CDR3 is TGTGCCAGCAGGCGCGGACAGGGGTCAAATCAGCCCCAGCATTTT.

The chain combines TRBV5-8 with TRBJ2-1; TRBD1 agrees at 9 bases. This CDR3 comprises 15 residues. V lost 4 bases, J lost 9 bases, and 11 bases stayed unmatched. The germline V gene has CDR1 SGHTS and CDR2 YDEGEE. The CDR3 region has the DNA TGTGCCAGCAGCCCATGGACAGGGGTCTTAGGTGAGCAGTTCTTC. Translating it yields CASSPWTGVLGEQFF.

J is TRBJ1-1 and V is TRBV2; weak D call: TRBD1 (6 bases). This CDR3 contains 17 residues. Germline V lookup: CDR1 SNHLY, CDR2 FYNNEI. V was clipped by 6 bases and J by 0 bases, with 20 bases between them. For the CDR3, the DNA is TGTGCCAGCAGATTTGACAGGACCGGGATCATGAACACTGAAGCTTTCTTT. Amino acids: CASRFDRTGIMNTEAFF.

In DNA form, the CDR3 reads TGTGCCAGCAGCCAGCAACAACTAGCGGGGGTATCCGGGGAGCTGTTTTTT. It encodes CASSQQQLAGVSGELFF. The chain carries TRBV3-1 (or the pseudogene TRBV3-2) and TRBJ2-2; 11 bases map to TRBD2. Germline V gene sequence: CDR1 LGHDT, CDR2 YNNKEL (reference sequence). This CDR3 region has 17 residues. The J segment lost 6 bases and the V segment lost 3 bases, leaving 9 bases of the junction unmatched.